These 3 T cell receptor beta chains were all obtained from the same sample, sequenced in a study of blood T cell repertoires in COVID-19. The table came from immunoSEQ multiplex PCR; TCRdb's copy has only in-frame clones and leaves some out. The table lists 360,000 or so clones, about 90% of them singletons. The sequenced sample was PBMCs or T cells enriched from blood (not recorded which). These receptors originate from a woman younger than 45 who had recovered from COVID-19.

Only a few counts were recorded for this clone. The same CDR3 also results from other DNA sequences found in this sample. This rearrangement joins TRBV7-2 to TRBJ1-1; D not certain. Per the germline V gene, CDR1 is SGHTA and CDR2 is FQGNSA. The CDR3 has 14 residues. Trimming stripped 1 base from V and 1 base from J, with 7 bases between. As DNA, the CDR3 is TGTGCCAGCAGCTTAGGGCCAGGGAACACTGAAGCTTTCTTT. It codes for CASSLGPGNTEAFF.

This chain links TRBV18 with TRBJ1-1; D is perhaps TRBD1 (5 bases). CDR3 size: 15 residues. V was trimmed by 1 base and J by 4 bases, leaving 13 bases between them. CDR1 and CDR2 from the germline V gene are KGHSH and LQKENI. The CDR3 DNA sequence: TGTGCCAGCTCACCACGTTGGGGCCAGGTCACTGAAGCTTTCTTT. This encodes CASSPRWGQVTEAFF.

This clone was seen once. The chain carries TRBV7-9 and TRBJ1-4, with a possible D match to TRBD1 (5 bases). The ends were cut back, 3 bases at V and 10 bases at J, with 18 bases in the middle. This CDR3 region has 15 residues. Germline V CDR1 and CDR2: SEHNR, FQNEAQ (reference sequence). The DNA of the CDR3 is TGTGCCAGCAGCTTGAGGGACGGCCGCGGGGGAAAACTGTTTTTT. Protein sequence: CASSLRDGRGGKLFF.